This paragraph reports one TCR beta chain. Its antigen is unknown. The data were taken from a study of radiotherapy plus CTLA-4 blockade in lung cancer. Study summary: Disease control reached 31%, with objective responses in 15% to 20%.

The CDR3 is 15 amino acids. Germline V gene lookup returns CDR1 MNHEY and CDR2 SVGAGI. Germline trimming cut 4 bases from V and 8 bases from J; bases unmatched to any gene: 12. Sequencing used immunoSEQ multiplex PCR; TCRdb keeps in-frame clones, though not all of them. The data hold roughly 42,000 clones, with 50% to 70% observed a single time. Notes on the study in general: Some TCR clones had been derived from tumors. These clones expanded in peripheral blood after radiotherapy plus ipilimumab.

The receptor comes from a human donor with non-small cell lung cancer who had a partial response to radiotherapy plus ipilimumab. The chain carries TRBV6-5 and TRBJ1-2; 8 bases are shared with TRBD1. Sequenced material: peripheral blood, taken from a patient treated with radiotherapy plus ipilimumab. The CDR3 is CASSSTGGNPGGYTF. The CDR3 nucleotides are TGTGCCAGCAGTTCTACAGGGGGGAATCCGGGCGGCTACACCTTC.